Following are 24 T cell receptor beta chains from one sample sequenced in a study of cytomegalovirus exposure and HLA in healthy donors. Primers: 60 Vbeta forward and 13 Jbeta reverse. The method was immunoSEQ multiplex PCR; TCRdb's version includes in-frame clones alone and lacks a portion of them. This sample has tens of thousands of clones; nearly 80% occur once, and the top ten carry about 3%. Specimen: PBMCs. The receptors were gathered from a middle-aged woman in good health and CMV-seronegative.

The CDR3 DNA follows: TGCGCCAGCAGCCAAGAGGGAGCGGCGGGTCGCGGGTTCTTC. This sequence encodes CASSQEGAAGRGFF. J is TRBJ2-1 and V is TRBV4-1, with D possibly TRBD2 on 5 matching bases. The V and J ends lost 0 bases and 15 bases respectively, with 18 bases between them. The CDR3 runs 14 residues. Germline CDR1 reads MGHRA; CDR2 reads YSYEKL.

This chain connects TRBV6-1 to TRBJ2-5, with 8 bases aligning to TRBD2. V shed 5 bases, J shed 5 bases, and the junction held 10 bases outside the gene matches. The CDR3 runs to 15 residues. Germline CDR1 and CDR2: MNHNS and SASEGT. The CDR3 region is CASSPSGGRLETQYF. CDR3 bases: TGTGCCAGCAGTCCCTCGGGCGGGAGGCTGGAGACCCAGTACTTC.

This chain uses TRBV5-4 with TRBJ1-3, with D possibly matching TRBD1 (5 bases). The germline V and J ends were trimmed by 5 bases and 0 bases, with 18 bases remaining between them. The CDR3 spans 17 residues. The V gene's germline CDR1 is SGHNT and CDR2 YYREEE (reference sequence). The CDR3 region is CASSASPRADSGNTIYF. The CDR3 DNA reads TGTGCCAGCAGTGCCAGTCCCAGGGCGGACTCTGGAAACACCATATATTTT.

V and J are TRBV19 and TRBJ2-2; the D gene is possibly TRBD2 (6 bases). Between the trimmed V and J ends, which lost 1 base and 5 bases, there was a span of 8 bases. Germline CDR1 and CDR2: LNHDA and SQIVND (reference sequence). This CDR3 is built from 14 residues. DNA for the CDR3: TGTGCCAGTAGTATAGGGACTATTACCGGGGAGCTGTTTTTT. Encoded protein: CASSIGTITGELFF.

The sample holds a few counts of this clone. The rearrangement uses TRBV5-6 and TRBJ2-3; 9 bases match TRBD2. V gave up 0 bases and J gave up 5 bases; unmatched junction bases: 16. The CDR3 covers 19 residues. The germline CDR1 and CDR2 sequences are SGHDT and YYEEEE. CDR3 nucleotide sequence: TGTGCCAGCAGCTTGGAGTGGGCGGGAGGGCCAGGGGCCGGAGATACGCAGTATTTT. This encodes CASSLEWAGGPGAGDTQYF.

This sequence joins TRBV7-9 and TRBJ1-4, with D maybe TRBD1 (6 bases). V was cut by 0 bases and J by 6 bases, with 11 bases left in between. CDR1 and CDR2 from the germline V gene are SEHNR and FQNEAQ (reference sequence). This CDR3 has 15 amino acids. As DNA, the CDR3 is TGTGCCAGCAGCTTAGCATCAGGGGCGGATGAAAAACTGTTTTTT. It codes for CASSLASGADEKLFF.

The rearrangement joins TRBV27 to TRBJ2-1; 10 nucleotides match TRBD2. There are 13 residues in the CDR3. Losses at the gene ends were 8 bases for V and 6 bases for J; bases not matched to a gene: 4. Germline-derived CDR1 and CDR2 are MNHEY and SMNVEV (reference sequence). CDR3 nucleotide sequence: TGTGCCAGCGGGACTAGCGTCGGCAATGAGCAGTTCTTC. Translation gives CASGTSVGNEQFF.

The chain joins TRBV4-1 to TRBJ2-5; 12 nucleotides align to TRBD2. The length of the CDR3 is 16 residues. The ends lost 1 base at V and 5 bases at J; junction bases unmatched: 5. CDR1 MGHRA and CDR2 YSYEKL come from the germline V gene. The CDR3 region is CASSQVGLAGRETQYF. The CDR3 DNA reads TGCGCCAGCAGCCAAGTCGGACTAGCGGGGAGGGAGACCCAGTACTTC.

In this sample, this clone turned up a few times. The rearrangement joins TRBV10-3 to TRBJ1-1, with TRBD1 identical over 8 bases. This CDR3 is built from 16 residues. Per germline, CDR1 ENHRY and CDR2 SYGVKD. Trimming cost V 11 bases and J 2 bases; bases outside gene matches: 16. This CDR3 reads CAANPAGGSSNTEAFF. The CDR3 nucleotides read TGTGCCGCTAATCCGGCAGGGGGCTCTTCAAACACTGAAGCTTTCTTT.

The chain recombines TRBV28 with TRBJ1-1; D is perhaps TRBD1 (6 bases). Germline CDR1 and CDR2: MDHEN and SYDVKM. Trimming removed 8 bases at V and 5 bases at J, with 24 bases between. The CDR3 spans 16 residues. This CDR3 is CASFWGGPWGQTEAFF. In DNA, the CDR3 is TGTGCCAGCTTTTGGGGAGGGCCTTGGGGGCAAACTGAAGCTTTCTTT.

J is TRBJ1-5 and V is TRBV11-2; TRBD1 might be the D (6 bases). Germline loops: CDR1 SGHAT, CDR2 FQNNGV. The CDR3 totals 13 residues. V lost 5 bases to trimming and J lost 4 bases, with 9 bases between them. CDR3 sequence reads: CASSRTGNQPQHF. In DNA, the CDR3 is TGTGCCAGCAGCCGAACAGGGAATCAGCCCCAGCATTTT.

The rearrangement links TRBV10-3 to TRBJ1-3; D may be TRBD1 (5 bases). CDR1 and CDR2 (germline): ENHRY, SYGVKD. Between the trimmed V and J ends, which lost 4 bases and 1 base, there was a span of 5 bases. The CDR3 totals 13 residues. The CDR3 DNA sequence: TGTGCCATCAGTGCAGGGTCTGGAAACACCATATATTTT. Translating gives CAISAGSGNTIYF.

This clone has just a few counts. The CDR3: CASSLRDSSPLHF. CDR3 bases: TGCGCCAGCAGCCTCCGGGACAGTTCACCCCTCCACTTT. The gene calls are TRBV5-1 and TRBJ1-6; 7 bases match TRBD1. V shed 4 bases, J shed 9 bases, and the junction held 4 bases outside the gene matches. Germline V lookup: CDR1 SGHRS, CDR2 YFSETQ. This CDR3 contains 13 residues. The entire variable domain, with the rest obtained from reference TRBV5-1 and TRBJ1-6, is as follows: KAGVTQTPRYLIKTRGQQVTLSCSPISGHRSVSWYQQTPGQGLQFLFEYFSETQRNKGNFPGRFSGRQFSNSRSEMNVSTLELGDSALYLCASSLRDSSPLHFGNGTRLTVT.

V usage is TRBV29-1 and J usage is TRBJ2-3; 7 bases are a match to TRBD1. The germline V gene has CDR1 SQVTM and CDR2 ANQGSEA. With V trimmed by 8 bases and J by 5 bases, 16 bases remained unmatched. CDR3 size: 15 residues. The CDR3 bases are TGCAGCTGGGAAATCACAGGGGATCTTATAGATACGCAGTATTTT. Protein sequence: CSWEITGDLIDTQYF.

DNA of the CDR3: TGTGCCAGCAGCCAAGAGGGGAAAGGGGCCCCCCATGGCTACACCTTC. Translating it yields CASSQEGKGAPHGYTF. The gene calls are TRBV14 and TRBJ1-2; D possibly corresponds to TRBD1 (5 bases). Trimming left V 0 bases short and J 6 bases short, with 17 bases between. Germline loops: CDR1 SGHDN, CDR2 FVKESK. The CDR3 has 16 residues.

The V call is TRBV28, the J call TRBJ2-1; D is perhaps TRBD2 (5 bases). V gave up 4 bases and J gave up 9 bases, with 13 bases separating them. This CDR3 spans 13 amino acids. Per the germline V gene, CDR1 is MDHEN and CDR2 is SYDVKM. CDR3 nucleotides: TGTGCCAGCAGTTCCGGGCCCGGAGGTGAGCAGTTCTTC. This codes for CASSSGPGGEQFF.

This chain uses TRBV2 with TRBJ1-5; perhaps TRBD1 as D (5 bases). Germline CDR1 and CDR2: SNHLY and FYNNEI. There are 15 residues in the CDR3. V lost 2 bases to trimming and J lost 7 bases, with 15 bases between them. Written as DNA, the CDR3 is TGTGCCAGCAGTGAATTGGGGCCGGCAGTCCAGCCCCAGCATTTT. Encoded protein: CASSELGPAVQPQHF.

The CDR3 region has the DNA TGTGCCAGCAGTTACTGGGGGGTTAGGGACGAGCAGTACTTC. It specifies CASSYWGVRDEQYF. The chain has TRBV6-5 and TRBJ2-7; a possible D gene is TRBD2 (6 bases). The V end lost 1 base, the J end lost 5 bases, and 12 bases lay between the germline ends. CDR3 length: 14 amino acids. Germline V gene lookup returns CDR1 MNHEY and CDR2 SVGAGI.

This clone was observed a handful of times. The sample carries other DNA sequences with the same CDR3. The V gene is TRBV19, the J gene TRBJ1-1; 8 positions match TRBD1. The ends lost 3 bases at V and 0 bases at J; junction bases unmatched: 3. CDR1 LNHDA and CDR2 SQIVND come from the germline V gene (reference sequence). The CDR3 covers 15 residues. The CDR3 loop reads CASSIRGQLNTEAFF. The CDR3 coding sequence is TGTGCCAGTAGTATCAGGGGGCAGTTGAACACTGAAGCTTTCTTT.

The chain joins TRBV7-2 to TRBJ2-3; D gene ambiguous. The CDR3 has 13 amino acids. Germline V gene data show CDR1 as SGHTA and CDR2 as FQGNSA. V was shortened by 0 bases and J by 4 bases, with 5 bases between the two germline ends. CDR3 sequence reads: CASSLARADTQYF. For the CDR3, the DNA is TGTGCCAGCAGCTTAGCGAGAGCAGATACGCAGTATTTT.

The J gene is TRBJ2-2, the V gene TRBV19, with D maybe TRBD1 (5 bases). Per the germline V gene, CDR1 is LNHDA and CDR2 is SQIVND (reference sequence). The germline V and J ends were trimmed by 0 bases and 1 base, with 6 bases remaining between them. The CDR3 spans 15 residues. The CDR3 loop is CASSIEQVNTGELFF. CDR3 coding DNA: TGTGCCAGTAGTATAGAACAGGTGAACACCGGGGAGCTGTTTTTT. The complete variable domain, with remaining parts taken from reference TRBV19 and TRBJ2-2, reads DGGITQSPKYLFRKEGQNVTLSCEQNLNHDAMYWYRQDPGQGLRLIYYSQIVNDFQKGDIAEGYSVSREKKESFPLTVTSAQKNPTAFYLCASSIEQVNTGELFFGEGSRLTVL.

V usage is TRBV11-3 and J usage is TRBJ2-2, with 11 bases lining up with TRBD2. The CDR3 runs 16 residues. CDR1 and CDR2 (germline): SGHNT, YENEEA. V shed 2 bases, J shed 5 bases, and the junction held 4 bases outside the gene matches. CDR3: CASSLNLAGGTGELFF. CDR3 sequence (DNA): TGTGCCAGCAGCTTAAACCTAGCGGGAGGAACCGGGGAGCTGTTTTTT.

The rearrangement links TRBV7-9 to TRBJ1-2, with 8 bases aligning to TRBD1. CDR1 is SEHNR, CDR2 FQNEAQ, per germline (reference sequence). CDR3 length: 16 residues. Trimming cost V 2 bases and J 6 bases; bases outside gene matches: 11. CDR3 DNA sequence: TGTGCCAGCAGCTTAAACAGGGGGGACACAAAGGATGGCTACACCTTC. Its protein is CASSLNRGDTKDGYTF.

The rearrangement joins TRBV19 to TRBJ1-4, with no clear D. The CDR3 loop spans 14 amino acids. Germline lookup yields CDR1 LNHDA and CDR2 SQIVND (reference sequence). The V and J ends lost 6 bases and 8 bases respectively, with 16 bases between them. CDR3 in amino acids: CASRSYIRGEKLFF. The CDR3 DNA reads as TGTGCCAGTAGGTCCTACATTAGAGGGGAAAAACTGTTTTTT.